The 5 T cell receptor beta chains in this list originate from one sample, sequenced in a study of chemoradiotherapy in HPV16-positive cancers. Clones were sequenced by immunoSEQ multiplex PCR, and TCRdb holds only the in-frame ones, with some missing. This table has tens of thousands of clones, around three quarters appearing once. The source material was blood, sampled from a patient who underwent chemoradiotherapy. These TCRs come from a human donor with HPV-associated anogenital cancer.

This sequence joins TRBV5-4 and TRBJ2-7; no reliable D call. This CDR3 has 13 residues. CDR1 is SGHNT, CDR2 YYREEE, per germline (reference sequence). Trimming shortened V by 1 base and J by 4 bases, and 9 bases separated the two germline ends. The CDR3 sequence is CASSLIGGYEQYF. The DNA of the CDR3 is TGTGCCAGCAGCTTGATAGGTGGGTACGAGCAGTACTTC.

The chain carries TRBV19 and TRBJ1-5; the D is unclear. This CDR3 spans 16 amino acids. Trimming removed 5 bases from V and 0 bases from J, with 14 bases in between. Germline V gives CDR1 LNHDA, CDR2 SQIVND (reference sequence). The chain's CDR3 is CASSFKGVGSNQPQHF. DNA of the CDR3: TGTGCCAGTAGTTTTAAGGGTGTCGGTAGCAATCAGCCCCAGCATTTT.

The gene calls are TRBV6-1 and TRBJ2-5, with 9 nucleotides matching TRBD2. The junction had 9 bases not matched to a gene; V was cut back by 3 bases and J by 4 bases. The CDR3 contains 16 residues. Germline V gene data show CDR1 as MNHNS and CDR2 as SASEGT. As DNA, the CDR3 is TGTGCCAGCAGTGACCTAGGCGGGGGGGCCGGAGAGACCCAGTACTTC. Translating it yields CASSDLGGGAGETQYF.

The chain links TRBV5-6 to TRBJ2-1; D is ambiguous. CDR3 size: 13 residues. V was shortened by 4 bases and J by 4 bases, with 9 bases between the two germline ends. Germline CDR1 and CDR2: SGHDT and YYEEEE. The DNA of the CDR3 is TGTGCCAGCAGCGAGACCACATACAATGAGCAGTTCTTC. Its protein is CASSETTYNEQFF.

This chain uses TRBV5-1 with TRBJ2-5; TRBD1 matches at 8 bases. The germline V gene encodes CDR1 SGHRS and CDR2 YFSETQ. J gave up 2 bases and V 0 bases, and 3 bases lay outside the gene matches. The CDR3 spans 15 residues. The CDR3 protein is CASSLVDRAQETQYF. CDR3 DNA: TGCGCCAGCAGCTTGGTGGACAGGGCACAAGAGACCCAGTACTTC.